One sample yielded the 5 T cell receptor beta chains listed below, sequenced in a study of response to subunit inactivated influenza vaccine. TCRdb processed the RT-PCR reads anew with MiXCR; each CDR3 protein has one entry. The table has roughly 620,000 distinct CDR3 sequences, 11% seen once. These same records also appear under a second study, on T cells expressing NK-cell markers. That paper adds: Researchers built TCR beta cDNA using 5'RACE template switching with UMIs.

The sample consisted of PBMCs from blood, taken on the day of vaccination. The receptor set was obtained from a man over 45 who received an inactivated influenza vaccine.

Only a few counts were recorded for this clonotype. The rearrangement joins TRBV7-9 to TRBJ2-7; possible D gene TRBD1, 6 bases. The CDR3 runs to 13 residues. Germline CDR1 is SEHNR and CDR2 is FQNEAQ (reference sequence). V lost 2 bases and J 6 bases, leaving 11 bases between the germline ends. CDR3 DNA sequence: TGTGCCAGCAGCTTATTACAGGGAGTCGAGCAGTACTTC. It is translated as CASSLLQGVEQYF.

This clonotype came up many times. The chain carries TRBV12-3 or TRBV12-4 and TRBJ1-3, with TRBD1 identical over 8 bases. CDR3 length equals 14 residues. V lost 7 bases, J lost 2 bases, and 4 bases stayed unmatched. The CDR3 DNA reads TGTGCCAGCAACCAACAGGGGGCTGGAAACACCATATATTTT. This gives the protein CASNQQGAGNTIYF.

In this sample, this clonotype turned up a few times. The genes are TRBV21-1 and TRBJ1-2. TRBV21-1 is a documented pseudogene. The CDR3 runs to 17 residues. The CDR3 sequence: CASSKAVRGAPNYGYTF. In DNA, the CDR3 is TGTGCCAGCAGCAAAGCGGTTAGAGGAGCTCCTAACTATGGCTACACCTTC.

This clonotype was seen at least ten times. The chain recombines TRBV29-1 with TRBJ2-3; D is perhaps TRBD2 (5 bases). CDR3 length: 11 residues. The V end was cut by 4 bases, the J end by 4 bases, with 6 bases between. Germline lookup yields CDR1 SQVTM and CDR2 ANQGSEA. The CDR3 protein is CSVGGSDTQYF. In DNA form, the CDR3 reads TGCAGCGTTGGAGGGTCAGATACGCAGTATTTT.

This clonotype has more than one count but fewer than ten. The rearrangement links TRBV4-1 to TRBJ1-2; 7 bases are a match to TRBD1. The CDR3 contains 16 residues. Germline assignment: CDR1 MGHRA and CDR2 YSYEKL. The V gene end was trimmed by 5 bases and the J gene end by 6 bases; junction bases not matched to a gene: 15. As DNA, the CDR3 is TGCGCCAGCAGCTGGACTCTGGACAGGAAGGGAGATGGCTACACCTTC. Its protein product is CASSWTLDRKGDGYTF.